Ten or more counts support the clone carrying this T cell receptor (beta chain). The antigen is unknown. These data come from a study of regulatory T cells in long-lasting Graves disease. Findings and caveats of the study: Relative to newly diagnosed Graves' patients, persistent ones had lower TCR diversity.

Investigators prepared the TCR beta libraries by applying iRepertoire HTBI primers and Arm-PCR of CDR3 regions. TCRdb recomputed calls from the multiplex PCR reads with MiXCR, one row per CDR3 protein. The profile covers 450,000 to 600,000 distinct CDR3 sequences, with around 15% appearing a single time and 12% taken by the ten largest. Time point meaning: newly diagnosed GD, antithyroid drugs for less than 3 months. RNA from PBMCs was the source of the TCR library. V lost 1 base, J lost 4 bases, and 9 bases stayed unmatched. Germline loops: CDR1 SGHNT, CDR2 YENEEA. CDR3 length: 17 residues. A further study also used this sample, focusing on T cells in Graves' hyperthyroidism and ophthalmopathy.

The chain employs TRBV11-3 and TRBJ2-1, with 8 bases lining up with TRBD2. The receptor was derived from a man aged 40-49 years with Graves disease. The specimen comprised peripheral blood mononuclear cells (PBMCs), sampled at new diagnosis, from a patient treated with antithyroid drugs. CDR3: CASSLVGGRFIYNEQFF. The CDR3 bases are TGTGCCAGCAGCTTAGTTGGCGGGAGGTTCATATACAATGAGCAGTTCTTC.